This TCR beta chain was obtained from a study of blood T cell repertoires in COVID-19. As for the study in general: Spain, Italy and the United States supplied samples that represented acute and convalescent COVID-19. Nucleic acid was either cDNA or gDNA, and it came from T cells, B-cell-depleted T cells, or PBMCs.

The V gene's germline CDR1 is MDHEN and CDR2 SYDVKM. This CDR3 is 17 amino acids long. After removal of 6 bases from V and 1 base from J, the junction contained 6 bases not matched to a gene. In the original workflow: Cell counts per sample came from amplifying reference gene primers. Produced via immunoSEQ multiplex PCR; TCRdb's table is partial and in-frame only. That table supplies the V and J calls and clone size; D and trimming were determined from the DNA. Of some 150,000 clones listed, 81% are singletons. This rearrangement joins TRBV28 to TRBJ2-6; 10 nucleotides agree with TRBD1. The sequence came from a woman between 55 and 75 years old with active or convalescent COVID-19. The sample was peripheral blood. DNA of the CDR3: TGTGCCAGCAGGGCCCGGGACAGGGGATCTGGGGCCAACGTCCTGACTTTC. Its protein is CASRARDRGSGANVLTF.